The 27 T cell receptor beta chains reported below all come from one sample, sequenced in a study of blood T cell repertoires in COVID-19. The data were produced by immunoSEQ multiplex PCR, yet TCRdb's version contains in-frame clones alone and is incomplete. The sample includes about 98,000 clones, roughly 80% of them seen just once. The sample comprised peripheral blood. The receptor set was obtained from a woman of 80 years or more with acute or convalescent COVID-19.

V usage is TRBV18 and J usage is TRBJ2-7; D call uncertain. CDR1 KGHSH and CDR2 LQKENI come from the germline V gene. The CDR3 runs 11 residues. Trimming shortened V by 5 bases and J by 1 base, and 3 bases separated the two germline ends. As DNA, the CDR3 is TGTGCCAGCTCAACATCCTACGAGCAGTACTTC. It encodes CASSTSYEQYF.

The genes are TRBV5-1 and TRBJ2-5; 10 bases match TRBD2. Germline V CDR1 and CDR2: SGHRS, YFSETQ. The CDR3 covers 14 residues. The J segment lost 7 bases and the V segment lost 6 bases, leaving 9 bases of the junction unmatched. The CDR3 region has the DNA TGCGCCAGCAACCCTTACGAGCGGGGGGGGACCCAGTACTTC. Translation gives CASNPYERGGTQYF.

In DNA form, the CDR3 reads TGTGCCAGCAGTTTAAGTTCGACAGGTTTTGGTGGCTACACCTTC. Its translation is CASSLSSTGFGGYTF. The J gene is TRBJ1-2, the V gene TRBV27; D perhaps matches TRBD1 (6 bases). This CDR3 has 15 amino acids. The germline gives CDR1 MNHEY, CDR2 SMNVEV (reference sequence). The V end lost 2 bases, the J end lost 7 bases, and 17 bases lay between the germline ends.

The chain joins TRBV7-8 to TRBJ1-2, with TRBD1 matching over 9 bases. Germline values: CDR1 SGHVS, CDR2 FQNEAQ. The CDR3 spans 15 residues. With V trimmed by 2 bases and J by 1 base, 2 bases remained unmatched. CDR3 bases: TGTGCCAGCAGCTTATCGACAGGGGGTAACTATGGCTACACCTTC. Residues: CASSLSTGGNYGYTF.

This chain uses TRBV12-3 or TRBV12-4 with TRBJ1-2, with 9 positions matching TRBD1. The CDR3 spans 13 residues. V lost 6 bases, J lost 5 bases, and 4 bases stayed unmatched. CDR3 coding DNA: TGTGCCAGCAGAGGGACAGGGAAGTATGGCTACACCTTC. Its protein product is CASRGTGKYGYTF.

The chain links TRBV18 to TRBJ2-5, with D perhaps TRBD2 (6 bases). Deletions cut 3 bases from V and 4 bases from J, with 12 bases between. Germline CDR1 KGHSH, CDR2 LQKENI. CDR3 length: 14 residues. The CDR3 DNA reads TGTGCCAGCTCACCCCGCGGGATAGGAGAGACCCAGTACTTC. Protein sequence: CASSPRGIGETQYF.

This chain connects TRBV28 to TRBJ1-6; D is perhaps TRBD1 (5 bases). V was cut by 5 bases and J by 10 bases, with 12 bases left in between. Germline V gene sequence: CDR1 MDHEN, CDR2 SYDVKM. The CDR3 is made up of 13 amino acids. This chain's CDR3 is CASSPQGGSPLHF. CDR3 DNA: TGTGCCAGCAGTCCGCAGGGTGGATCACCCCTCCACTTT.

The gene calls are TRBV29-1 and TRBJ2-3; the match to TRBD2 covers 10 bases. From germline, CDR1 is SQVTM and CDR2 ANQGSEA. This CDR3 has 15 residues. The junction had 11 bases not matched to a gene; V was cut back by 6 bases and J by 5 bases. CDR3 nucleotides: TGCAGCGTGTCAGAGCGGGGGGGCCGGGTAGATACGCAGTATTTT. It specifies CSVSERGGRVDTQYF.

This clone was picked up a small number of times. The chain has TRBV5-4 and TRBJ2-1; 7 bases are shared with TRBD1. Germline assignment: CDR1 SGHNT and CDR2 YYREEE (reference sequence). The CDR3 is made up of 14 amino acids. Unmatched junction bases numbered 5, after V lost 4 bases and J lost 4 bases. CDR3 DNA sequence: TGTGCCAGCAGCCCTGGGGGACAGTACAATGAGCAGTTCTTC. The encoded protein is CASSPGGQYNEQFF.

CDR3 sequence reads: CASSPGQSNYGYTF. The CDR3 DNA reads as TGTGCCAGCAGTCCGGGACAGAGTAACTATGGCTACACCTTC. The chain recombines TRBV28 with TRBJ1-2; 7 positions match TRBD1. Germline CDR1 reads MDHEN; CDR2 reads SYDVKM. The CDR3 is made up of 14 amino acids. J lost 1 base, V lost 5 bases, and 4 bases had no gene match.

This clone appeared a few times. The genes are TRBV6-5 and TRBJ1-3; no clear D gene. Per germline, CDR1 MNHEY and CDR2 SVGAGI. Trimming shortened V by 5 bases and J by 1 base, and 12 bases separated the two germline ends. This CDR3 comprises 15 residues. CDR3 nucleotide sequence: TGTGCCAGCAGTCTCGACACTTTTTCTGGAAACACCATATATTTT. This gives the protein CASSLDTFSGNTIYF.

This clone has just a few counts. The chain joins TRBV2 to TRBJ2-3; 8 nucleotides line up with TRBD1. The J segment lost 3 bases and the V segment lost 5 bases, leaving 7 bases of the junction unmatched. This CDR3 has 15 amino acids. Germline V gene lookup returns CDR1 SNHLY and CDR2 FYNNEI. CDR3 sequence reads: CASSTDRATTDTQYF. In nucleotides, the CDR3 is TGTGCCAGCAGTACGGACAGGGCGACAACAGATACGCAGTATTTT. The full variable domain, rest sourced from reference TRBV2 and TRBJ2-3, is EPEVTQTPSHQVTQMGQEVILRCVPISNHLYFYWYRQILGQKVEFLVSFYNNEISEKSEIFDDQFSVERPDGSNFTLKIRSTKLEDSAMYFCASSTDRATTDTQYFGPGTRLTVL.

This chain connects TRBV30 to TRBJ1-1, with TRBD1 as a possible D gene (5 bases). This CDR3 comprises 15 residues. V gave up 3 bases and J gave up 0 bases, with 14 bases separating them. CDR1 is GTSNPN and CDR2 is SVGIG in the germline V gene (reference sequence). The CDR3 DNA reads TGTGCCTGGAGACTCGACGGGGGAATGAACACTGAAGCTTTCTTT. Translated: CAWRLDGGMNTEAFF.

The chain links TRBV18 to TRBJ2-6; no clear D gene. Germline assignment: CDR1 KGHSH and CDR2 LQKENI. Trimming shortened V by 3 bases and J by 1 base, and 7 bases separated the two germline ends. The CDR3 sequence is 15 residues long. In DNA, the CDR3 is TGTGCCAGCTCACCCGAGAGTTCTGGGGCCAACGTCCTGACTTTC. Protein product: CASSPESSGANVLTF.

The V and J genes are TRBV12-3 or TRBV12-4 and TRBJ2-5; TRBD1 is a possible D gene (5 bases). CDR3 length: 13 residues. Deletions cut 3 bases from V and 7 bases from J, with 12 bases between. This CDR3 is CASSFSRVGTQYF. DNA of the CDR3: TGTGCCAGCAGTTTCAGCAGGGTAGGGACCCAGTACTTC.

This clone was seen just once. This chain links TRBV5-6 with TRBJ2-7; D is perhaps TRBD1 (5 bases). From germline, CDR1 is SGHDT and CDR2 YYEEEE. This CDR3 region has 15 residues. V shed 2 bases and J shed 2 bases, with 14 bases lying between them. The CDR3 loop reads CASSFDRLPTYEQYF. The CDR3 nucleotides read TGTGCCAGCAGCTTTGACAGACTTCCGACCTACGAGCAGTACTTC. Full variable domain (missing parts from reference TRBV5-6 and TRBJ2-7): DAGVTQSPTHLIKTRGQQVTLRCSPKSGHDTVSWYQQALGQGPQFIFQYYEEEERQRGNFPDRFSGHQFPNYSSELNVNALLLGDSALYLCASSFDRLPTYEQYFGPGTRLTVT.

The chain has TRBV5-8 and TRBJ2-5, with TRBD2 as a possible D gene (6 bases). CDR1 is SGHTS and CDR2 is YDEGEE in the germline V gene. Trimming pared 5 bases from V and 7 bases from J, leaving 18 bases between. The CDR3 covers 14 residues. DNA for the CDR3: TGTGCCAGCAGGAACGTGGGAGGTTTCGGGACCCAGTACTTC. Protein product: CASRNVGGFGTQYF.

The sample holds one count of this clone. The chain employs TRBV5-5 and TRBJ1-3, with TRBD1 identical over 7 bases. Germline CDR1 SGHKS, CDR2 YYEKEE (reference sequence). The CDR3 length is 16 residues. V lost 0 bases to trimming and J lost 1 base; unmatched junction nucleotides: 4. Written as DNA, the CDR3 is TGTGCCAGCAGCTTGGTACAGGGGTTGTCTGGAAACACCATATATTTT. Its translation: CASSLVQGLSGNTIYF.

This chain links TRBV6-6 with TRBJ1-1; D not certain. Germline values: CDR1 MNHNY, CDR2 SVGAGI (reference sequence). There are 15 residues in the CDR3. The V end lost 3 bases, the J end lost 1 base, and 12 bases lay between the germline ends. The CDR3 sequence: CASSYPHDTNTEAFF. In nucleotides, the CDR3 is TGTGCCAGCAGTTATCCACACGACACGAACACTGAAGCTTTCTTT.

The chain recombines TRBV19 with TRBJ2-7; D possibly corresponds to TRBD1 (6 bases). The V end was cut by 6 bases, the J end by 9 bases, with 27 bases between. Germline CDR1 reads LNHDA; CDR2 reads SQIVND (reference sequence). CDR3 length: 16 amino acids. The CDR3: CASSLWSRGDLGGQYF. The CDR3 DNA reads TGTGCCAGTAGCCTGTGGTCCAGGGGAGACCTTGGTGGGCAGTACTTC.

This clone was observed a few times. The genes are TRBV5-6 and TRBJ1-6; D gene unclear. Trimming took 0 bases from V and 10 from J, leaving 14 bases between them. This CDR3 is built from 15 residues. Germline V gives CDR1 SGHDT, CDR2 YYEEEE. CDR3 region: CASSLGGLPGSPLHF. The DNA of the CDR3 is TGTGCCAGCAGCTTGGGTGGACTGCCTGGGTCACCCCTCCACTTT.

The CDR3: CASSIEDKLNQPQHF. The CDR3 nucleotides are TGTGCCAGTAGTATCGAAGACAAACTGAATCAGCCCCAGCATTTT. The chain has TRBV19 and TRBJ1-5; D gene ambiguous. Per germline, CDR1 LNHDA and CDR2 SQIVND (reference sequence). CDR3 length: 15 amino acids. The V end was cut by 3 bases, the J end by 4 bases, with 13 bases between.

This clone was seen a handful of times. The CDR3 region has the DNA TGTGCCAGCAGTTCCCAGGGTGCGGGGGAGCTGTTTTTT. It yields the protein CASSSQGAGELFF. V is TRBV27 and J is TRBJ2-2; D may be TRBD1 (5 bases). Germline-derived CDR1 and CDR2 are MNHEY and SMNVEV (reference sequence). Trimming took 4 bases from V and 8 from J, leaving 11 bases between them. The length of the CDR3 is 13 residues.

This chain uses TRBV6-5 with TRBJ1-1, with TRBD1 matching 10 bases. V lost 4 bases to trimming and J lost 4 bases; unmatched junction nucleotides: 3. There are 14 residues in the CDR3. CDR1 is MNHEY and CDR2 is SVGAGI in the germline V gene. CDR3: CASSSGTGATEAFF. DNA of the CDR3: TGTGCCAGCAGTTCCGGGACAGGGGCCACTGAAGCTTTCTTT.

This rearrangement joins TRBV28 to TRBJ1-3; maybe TRBD1 (5 bases). Germline loops: CDR1 MDHEN, CDR2 SYDVKM. The CDR3 totals 15 residues. Trimming cost V 4 bases and J 0 bases, with 10 bases left between them. The CDR3 nucleotides are TGTGCCAGCAGTTATCGGGGGATCTCTGGAAACACCATATATTTT. Its translation is CASSYRGISGNTIYF.

This clone appeared a few times. The V call is TRBV14, the J call TRBJ2-2; 11 bases are shared with TRBD2. This CDR3 has 19 amino acids. J lost 4 bases, V lost 0 bases, and 10 bases had no gene match. From germline, CDR1 is SGHDN and CDR2 FVKESK. This chain's CDR3 is CASSQDYRTSGSLTGELFF. The CDR3, as DNA: TGTGCCAGCAGCCAAGATTATAGGACTAGCGGGTCACTCACCGGGGAGCTGTTTTTT.

V usage is TRBV9 and J usage is TRBJ2-1, with TRBD1 identical over 7 bases. CDR1 is SGDLS and CDR2 is YYNGEE in the germline V gene. This CDR3 has 15 amino acids. V lost 3 bases, J lost 6 bases, and 9 bases stayed unmatched. The CDR3 DNA reads TGTGCCAGCAGCGCTTCCGGGACAGCTACCAATGAGCAGTTCTTC. Its protein product is CASSASGTATNEQFF.